The 18 T cell receptor beta chains in this list originate from one sample, sequenced in a study of blood T cell repertoires in COVID-19 (TCRdb year 2020). The protocol used for the library was the immunoSEQ multiplex PCR assay. TCRdb retrieved this table from immuneACCESS and kept in-frame rearrangements only. Not all clones are present; in checked studies, unresolved V genes account for under half, and no reason is known for the remainder. The sample contains 55,000 to 90,000 clones, around nine tenths of them found a single time. 13% of the sample goes to the ten largest clones. The source material was peripheral blood. The receptors come from a woman in her sixties or seventies with acute or convalescent COVID-19.

The V gene is TRBV2, the J gene TRBJ1-2, with D uncertain. The germline CDR1 and CDR2 sequences are SNHLY and FYNNEI. CDR3 length: 11 amino acids. V gave up 4 bases and J gave up 6 bases, with 6 bases separating them. CDR3 in DNA: TGTGCCAGCAGTGCCGGGAATGGCTACACCTTC. Translating it yields CASSAGNGYTF.

The V and J genes are TRBV5-1 and TRBJ1-5, with 7 bases that match TRBD1. Unmatched junction bases numbered 4, after V lost 2 bases and J lost 5 bases. CDR3 length: 14 residues. The V gene's germline CDR1 is SGHRS and CDR2 YFSETQ. CDR3 in amino acids: CASSFSGGDQPQHF. CDR3 nucleotide sequence: TGCGCCAGCAGCTTTTCAGGGGGTGATCAGCCCCAGCATTTT.

The chain uses TRBV2 and TRBJ2-5; D is perhaps TRBD2 (5 bases). Germline CDR1 SNHLY, CDR2 FYNNEI. The CDR3 runs 11 residues. Trimming shortened V by 10 bases and J by 0 bases, and 6 bases separated the two germline ends. For the CDR3, the DNA is TGTGCCACGGGGTACCAAGAGACCCAGTACTTC. Translated, it gives CATGYQETQYF.

The J gene is TRBJ2-7, the V gene TRBV6-4, with D perhaps matching TRBD1 (6 bases). Trimming removed 0 bases at V and 1 base at J, with 10 bases between. Germline loops: CDR1 MRHNA, CDR2 SNTAGT. This CDR3 contains 15 residues. In DNA, the CDR3 is TGTGCCAGCAGTGACTCAGCCAGGGGTTCCTACGAGCAGTACTTC. Amino acid sequence: CASSDSARGSYEQYF.

This chain joins TRBV5-1 and TRBJ2-3; D possibly corresponds to TRBD2 (7 bases). Deletions cut 6 bases from V and 4 bases from J, with 15 bases between. This CDR3 has 14 amino acids. In germline, CDR1 is SGHRS, CDR2 YFSETQ. CDR3 DNA: TGCGCCAGCAATGGGGGGGGGCTCCCAGATACGCAGTATTTT. Translation: CASNGGGLPDTQYF.

This chain uses TRBV3-1 (or the pseudogene TRBV3-2) with TRBJ2-1; 8 nucleotides align to TRBD2. Germline V lookup: CDR1 LGHDT, CDR2 YNNKEL (reference sequence). The CDR3 extends over 16 amino acids. V shed 5 bases and J 5 bases; nucleotides not matched to a gene: 11. DNA of the CDR3: TGTGCCAGCAGCTTTCACAGCGGGGGCCCCAACAATGAGCAGTTCTTC. Its protein is CASSFHSGGPNNEQFF.

The chain joins TRBV19 to TRBJ2-1, with 13 bases fitting TRBD2. The J segment lost 5 bases and the V segment lost 9 bases, leaving 4 bases of the junction unmatched. The length of the CDR3 is 14 residues. Germline-derived CDR1 and CDR2 are LNHDA and SQIVND (reference sequence). The CDR3 is CASGLAGVDNEQFF. In DNA form, the CDR3 reads TGTGCCAGCGGACTAGCGGGGGTAGACAATGAGCAGTTCTTC. Together with reference TRBV19 and TRBJ2-1, the CDR3 gives the full variable domain: DGGITQSPKYLFRKEGQNVTLSCEQNLNHDAMYWYRQDPGQGLRLIYYSQIVNDFQKGDIAEGYSVSREKKESFPLTVTSAQKNPTAFYLCASGLAGVDNEQFFGPGTRLTVL.

The rearrangement links TRBV19 to TRBJ1-5, with 9 bases that match TRBD1. V dropped 5 bases and J dropped 2; count of bases not matched to a gene: 13. The CDR3 has 18 amino acids. Per the germline V gene, CDR1 is LNHDA and CDR2 is SQIVND (reference sequence). Here the CDR3 DNA reads TGTGCCAGTAGTTCGTCAACACAGGGGGCTTTGGGCAATCAGCCCCAGCATTTT. Its translation: CASSSSTQGALGNQPQHF. The whole variable domain, remainder taken from reference TRBV19 and TRBJ1-5, is DGGITQSPKYLFRKEGQNVTLSCEQNLNHDAMYWYRQDPGQGLRLIYYSQIVNDFQKGDIAEGYSVSREKKESFPLTVTSAQKNPTAFYLCASSSSTQGALGNQPQHFGDGTRLSIL.

This clone appeared a single time. The V and J genes are TRBV5-1 and TRBJ2-5, with D perhaps TRBD2 (5 bases). The germline gives CDR1 SGHRS, CDR2 YFSETQ. Trimming took 0 bases from V and 5 from J, leaving 8 bases between them. The CDR3 is 13 amino acids. The CDR3 spells CASSLGPGETQYF. In DNA, the CDR3 is TGCGCCAGCAGCTTGGGGCCGGGGGAGACCCAGTACTTC.

Here the CDR3 DNA reads TGTGCCAGCAGTTTACAGGGGGCGGTTCAGCCCCAGCATTTT. Its protein is CASSLQGAVQPQHF. The chain recombines TRBV28 with TRBJ1-5; TRBD1 agrees at 8 bases. Germline V gene lookup returns CDR1 MDHEN and CDR2 SYDVKM. The V gene end was trimmed by 2 bases and the J gene end by 6 bases; junction bases not matched to a gene: 3. This CDR3 is 14 amino acids long.

The rearrangement links TRBV2 to TRBJ1-2; TRBD1 might be the D (5 bases). Germline V gives CDR1 SNHLY, CDR2 FYNNEI. CDR3 length: 12 amino acids. V was trimmed by 4 bases and J by 5 bases, leaving 8 bases between them. DNA for the CDR3: TGTGCCAGCAGTGGCAGGGCTTATGGCTACACCTTC. As protein: CASSGRAYGYTF.

This chain uses TRBV5-5 with TRBJ2-3, with D uncertain. V was cut by 2 bases and J by 4 bases, with 8 bases left in between. Germline V gene lookup returns CDR1 SGHKS and CDR2 YYEKEE (reference sequence). The CDR3 has 13 amino acids. The CDR3 region is CASSFSPPDTQYF. CDR3 nucleotide sequence: TGTGCCAGCAGCTTCTCCCCCCCAGATACGCAGTATTTT.

This clone was detected only once. V usage is TRBV11-1 and J usage is TRBJ2-7; 9 nucleotides line up with TRBD1. Germline CDR1 and CDR2: SGHAT and FQDESV (reference sequence). Trimming took 6 bases from V and 2 from J; bases not matched to a gene: 5. The CDR3 covers 14 residues. The CDR3 sequence: CASRRDREAYEQYF. The DNA for the CDR3 is TGTGCCAGCAGGAGGGACAGGGAAGCCTACGAGCAGTACTTC.

This chain joins TRBV7-8 and TRBJ2-4; D is unclear. The germline gives CDR1 SGHVS, CDR2 FQNEAQ. This CDR3 has 16 residues. V lost 5 bases and J 1 base, leaving 15 bases between the germline ends. CDR3 amino acids: CASSPQISLAKNIQYF. The DNA of the CDR3 is TGTGCCAGCAGCCCGCAGATTTCTTTGGCCAAAAACATTCAGTACTTC.

The genes are TRBV7-9 and TRBJ2-2; 13 nucleotides align to TRBD2. This CDR3 has 18 residues. V lost 6 bases to trimming and J lost 0 bases; unmatched junction nucleotides: 7. CDR1 is SEHNR and CDR2 is FQNEAQ in the germline V gene (reference sequence). CDR3 DNA sequence: TGTGCCAGCAGTTCCAGGACTAGCGGGGGCTCGAACACCGGGGAGCTGTTTTTT. Amino acids: CASSSRTSGGSNTGELFF.

J is TRBJ2-3 and V is TRBV5-5, with TRBD2 identical over 10 bases. V was clipped by 4 bases and J by 3 bases; unmatched bases: 2. The CDR3 totals 14 residues. Looked up from germline, CDR1 is SGHKS and CDR2 is YYEKEE (reference sequence). The CDR3 is CASSHSGGTDTQYF. Written as DNA, the CDR3 is TGTGCCAGCAGCCATAGCGGGGGGACAGATACGCAGTATTTT.

Many counts were recorded for this clone. The CDR3: CASSLGLAGTEQFF. For the CDR3, the DNA is TGTGCCAGCAGTTTAGGGCTAGCGGGGACAGAGCAGTTCTTC. The V call is TRBV28, the J call TRBJ2-1; 9 nucleotides agree with TRBD2. V lost 2 bases and J lost 10; bases outside the gene matches: 6. Germline CDR1 MDHEN, CDR2 SYDVKM. The CDR3 sequence is 14 residues long.

This clone appeared a few times. The chain links TRBV18 to TRBJ2-6; no definite D call. V was trimmed by 3 bases and J by 2 bases, leaving 2 bases between them. The CDR3 runs 13 residues. Looked up from germline, CDR1 is KGHSH and CDR2 is LQKENI. CDR3 sequence reads: CASSPTGANVLTF. For the CDR3, the DNA is TGTGCCAGCTCACCCACTGGGGCCAACGTCCTGACTTTC. Full variable domain (outside the CDR3, taken from reference TRBV18 and TRBJ2-6): NAGVMQNPRHLVRRRGQEARLRCSPMKGHSHVYWYRQLPEEGLKFMVYLQKENIIDESGMPKERFSAEFPKEGPSILRIQQVVRGDSAAYFCASSPTGANVLTFGAGSRLTVL.